A selection of T cell receptor beta chains follows, all from one sample in a study of spatial heterogeneity in lung cancer. TCRdb redid the calling of the 5' RACE reads with MiXCR, one entry per CDR3 protein. The profile covers about 36,000 distinct CDR3 sequences, with 4% to 6% appearing a single time and more than 25% taken by the ten largest. Material: PBMCs, obtained at surgery. Source of these receptors: a female donor with early-stage non-small cell lung cancer. The CDR3 runs from the conserved cysteine through the conserved F or W. Fields, in order: clone size, J gene, D gene, V gene, CDR3 protein, CDR3 DNA. The D gene is left open where the match is weak. Expanded clones get a size class; other rows say once, few or many, or leave the size out.

many	TRBJ2-3	TRBD2	TRBV20-1	CSEAAGVADTQYF	TGCAGTGAAGCAGCGGGAGTTGCAGATACGCAGTATTTT
many	TRBJ2-7	-	TRBV11-1	CASSLRGHPFEQYF	TGTGCCAGCAGCTTAAGGGGACACCCTTTCGAGCAGTACTTC
-	TRBJ2-2	TRBD1	TRBV28	CASGAGGSIGELFF	TGTGCCAGCGGAGCAGGGGGCTCGATCGGGGAGCTGTTTTTT
few	TRBJ2-7	TRBD2	TRBV3-1	CASSQVHGRNEQYF	TGTGCCAGCAGCCAAGTACACGGGAGGAACGAGCAGTACTTC
-	TRBJ2-1	TRBD2	TRBV5-1	CASSFGTSGVNEQFF	TGCGCCAGCAGCTTTGGGACTAGCGGGGTCAATGAGCAGTTCTTC
-	TRBJ2-5	-	TRBV24-1	CATSRRGPQETQYF	TGTGCCACCAGTCGGCGGGGCCCCCAAGAGACCCAGTACTTC
few	TRBJ1-1	-	TRBV5-4	CASSLAVTNTEAFF	TGTGCCAGCAGCTTGGCCGTCACGAACACTGAAGCTTTCTTT
many	TRBJ2-1	-	TRBV20-1	CSASTGGVEQFF	TGCAGTGCTTCTACAGGAGGGGTTGAGCAGTTCTTC
many	TRBJ2-7	TRBD2	TRBV10-3	CAISAAGGLSYEQYF	TGTGCCATCAGTGCGGCGGGGGGGCTCTCCTACGAGCAGTACTTC
many	TRBJ2-1	TRBD2	TRBV5-1	CASSSSGSISPFDEQFF	TGCGCCAGCAGCTCCAGCGGGAGTATCTCTCCGTTCGATGAGCAGTTCTTC
medium-sized	TRBJ2-3	-	TRBV4-3	CASSQDGVADTQYF	TGCGCCAGCAGCCAAGATGGGGTGGCAGATACGCAGTATTTT
many	TRBJ2-5	-	TRBV29-1	CSVAVSAVKETQYF	TGCAGCGTTGCAGTCTCCGCGGTGAAAGAGACCCAGTACTTC
many	TRBJ1-5	-	TRBV7-9	CASSLSGDQPQHF	TGTGCCAGCAGCTTATCAGGAGATCAGCCCCAGCATTTT
few	TRBJ2-5	-	TRBV2	CASSSPVARGETQYF	TGTGCCAGCAGTTCTCCAGTTGCGAGGGGAGAGACCCAGTACTTC
many	TRBJ2-1	-	TRBV19	CASSMRAGGNEQFF	TGTGCCAGTAGTATGCGGGCCGGCGGAAATGAGCAGTTCTTC
many	TRBJ2-1	-	TRBV11-2	CASSFVFGTQFF	TGTGCCAGCAGCTTTGTGTTCGGGACTCAGTTCTTC
-	TRBJ2-2	-	TRBV27	CASSRTTNTGELFF	TGTGCCAGCAGTAGAACAACGAACACCGGGGAGCTGTTTTTT
many	TRBJ2-3	TRBD2	TRBV6-2/TRBV6-3	CASSYSSSGTTDTQYF	TGTGCCAGCAGTTACTCGTCTAGCGGGACCACAGATACGCAGTATTTT
-	TRBJ2-1	TRBD2	TRBV11-1	CASSSPRGGSSYNEQFF	TGTGCCAGCAGCTCCCCCCGGGGGGGGAGCTCCTACAATGAGCAGTTCTTC
many	TRBJ2-5	TRBD2	TRBV5-1	CASSSGYGAGEETQYF	TGCGCCAGCAGCTCCGGATATGGAGCGGGAGAAGAGACCCAGTACTTC
few	TRBJ2-7	TRBD2	TRBV6-1	CASSTWGLAPGEQYF	TGTGCCAGCAGTACATGGGGACTAGCCCCGGGCGAGCAGTACTTC
many	TRBJ1-1	TRBD1	TRBV6-5	CASSEQGSRTEAFF	TGTGCCAGCAGCGAACAGGGGTCAAGGACTGAAGCTTTCTTT
-	TRBJ2-2	-	TRBV2	CASSYNAYTGELFF	TGTGCCAGCAGTTATAATGCTTACACCGGGGAGCTGTTTTTT
many	TRBJ1-2	-	TRBV30	CAWSRNYGYTF	TGTGCCTGGAGTAGGAACTATGGCTACACCTTC
few	TRBJ2-3	-	TRBV11-3	CASSFGGGTDTQYF	TGTGCCAGCAGCTTCGGAGGTGGGACAGATACGCAGTATTTT
many	TRBJ2-3	-	TRBV10-3	CAISGAGSTDTQYF	TGTGCCATCAGTGGGGCTGGAAGCACAGATACGCAGTATTTT
many	TRBJ2-2	TRBD2	TRBV19	CASSIKTSGYTGELFF	TGTGCCAGTAGTATTAAGACTAGCGGGTACACCGGGGAGCTGTTTTTT
many	TRBJ2-5	-	TRBV4-1	CASSPGQEGQAGLGGETQYF	TGCGCCAGCAGCCCAGGGCAAGAAGGACAGGCGGGATTAGGGGGAGAGACCCAGTACTTC